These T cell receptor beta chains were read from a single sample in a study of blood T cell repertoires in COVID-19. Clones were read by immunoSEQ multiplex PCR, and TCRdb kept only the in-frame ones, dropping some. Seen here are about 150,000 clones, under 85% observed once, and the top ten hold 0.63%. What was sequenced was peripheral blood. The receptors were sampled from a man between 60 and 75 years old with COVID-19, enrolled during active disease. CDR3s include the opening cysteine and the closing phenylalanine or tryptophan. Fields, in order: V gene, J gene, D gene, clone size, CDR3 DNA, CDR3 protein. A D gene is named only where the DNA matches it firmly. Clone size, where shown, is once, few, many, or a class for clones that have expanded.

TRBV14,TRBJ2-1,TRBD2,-,TGTGCCAGCAGCCAAGACCTAGCGGGAGACAATGAGCAGTTCTTC,CASSQDLAGDNEQFF
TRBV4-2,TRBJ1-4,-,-,TGTGCCAGCAGCCAAGATAAGGAGGAAAAACTGTTTTTT,CASSQDKEEKLFF
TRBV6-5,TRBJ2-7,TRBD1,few,TGTGCCAGCACAGAAGGGGACAGGGCCGCCGAGCAGTACTTC,CASTEGDRAAEQYF
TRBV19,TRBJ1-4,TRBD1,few,TGTGCCAGTAGTACGACAGGGGGCTCAACTAATGAAAAACTGTTTTTT,CASSTTGGSTNEKLFF
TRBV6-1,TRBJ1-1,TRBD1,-,TGTGCCAGCAGTGAAGCGGGGACAGGGGGGACTCAAGCTTTCTTT,CASSEAGTGGTQAFF
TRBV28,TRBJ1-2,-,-,TGTGCCAGCAGTTTACCAGGGTTTTCGTGGAATGGCTACACCTTC,CASSLPGFSWNGYTF
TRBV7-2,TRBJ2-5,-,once,TGTGCCAGCAGCTTAGCAGGGCAGGGAGAGACCCAGTACTTC,CASSLAGQGETQYF
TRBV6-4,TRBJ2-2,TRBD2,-,TGTGCCAGCAGTGACTCGAAACTAGCGGGAGGCAACACCGGGGAGCTGTTTTTT,CASSDSKLAGGNTGELFF
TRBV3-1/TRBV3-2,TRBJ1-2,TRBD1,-,TGTGCCAGCAGCCAACCAGGGGGCTTAGGTGGCTACACCTTC,CASSQPGGLGGYTF
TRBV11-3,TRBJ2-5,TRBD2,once,TGTGCCAGCAGCTTAGGACTAGCGGAGCAAGAGACCCAGTACTTC,CASSLGLAEQETQYF
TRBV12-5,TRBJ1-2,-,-,TGTGCTAGTGGTTTGGGGGACATGCGAGGCTACACCTTC,CASGLGDMRGYTF
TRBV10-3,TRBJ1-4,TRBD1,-,TGTGCCATCAGTATTAACAGGGGAGAAAAACTGTTTTTT,CAISINRGEKLFF
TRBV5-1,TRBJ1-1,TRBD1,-,TGCGCCAGCAGCTTGGTGGGTGGGACAGATGAAGCTTTCTTT,CASSLVGGTDEAFF
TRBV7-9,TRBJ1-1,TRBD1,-,TGTGCCAGCAGCTTAGGGCCGGGGGGACAGGGAGAAACTGAAGCTTTCTTT,CASSLGPGGQGETEAFF
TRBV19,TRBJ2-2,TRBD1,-,TGTGCCAGTAGTCCCAGGGGGCAAGACGGGGAGCTGTTTTTT,CASSPRGQDGELFF
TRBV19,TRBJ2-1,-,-,TGTGCCAGTAGAAGCTGGAGAAATGAGCAGTTCTTC,CASRSWRNEQFF
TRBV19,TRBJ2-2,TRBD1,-,TGTGCCAGTACCCTCGGACAGGCCCAGACCGGGGAGCTGTTTTTT,CASTLGQAQTGELFF
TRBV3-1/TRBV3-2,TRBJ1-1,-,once,TGTGCCAGCAGCCAGACTGGCACAGAAGCTTTCTTT,CASSQTGTEAFF
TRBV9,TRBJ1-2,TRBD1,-,TGTGCCAGCAGCGCTACAGGGGGACCTGACTATGGCTACACCTTC,CASSATGGPDYGYTF
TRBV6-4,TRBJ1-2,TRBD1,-,TGTGCCAGCAGCACAGGGGTAGGGGGCTACACCTTC,CASSTGVGGYTF
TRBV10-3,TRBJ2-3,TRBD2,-,TGTGCCATCAGTGGGCTCGGACTAGCGGGGGGCTCGATAACTAGCACAGATACGCAGTATTTT,CAISGLGLAGGSITSTDTQYF
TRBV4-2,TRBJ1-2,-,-,TGTGCCAGCAGCCCGGACAGATCCTTTGGGGGCTACACCTTC,CASSPDRSFGGYTF
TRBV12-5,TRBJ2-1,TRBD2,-,TGTGCTAGTGGTTTTAGACTAGCGGGGCCCAGCTCCTACAATGAGCAGTTCTTC,CASGFRLAGPSSYNEQFF
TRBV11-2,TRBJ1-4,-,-,TGTGCCAGCAGCCCCGTCTCGGCTAATGAAAAACTGTTTTTT,CASSPVSANEKLFF
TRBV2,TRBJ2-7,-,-,TGTGCCAGCGGAAAAAGGGGTGAGCAGTACTTC,CASGKRGEQYF
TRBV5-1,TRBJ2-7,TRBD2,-,TGCGCCAGCAAAAGCGGGGGAGCGTACGAGCAGTACTTC,CASKSGGAYEQYF
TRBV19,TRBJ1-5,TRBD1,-,TGTGCCAGTAGTACCGGGACAGGGGATCAGCCCCAGCATTTT,CASSTGTGDQPQHF
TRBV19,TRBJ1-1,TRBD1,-,TGTGCCAGTAGTACACAGGGGGCAGGAACTGAAGCTTTCTTT,CASSTQGAGTEAFF